The 18 T cell receptor beta chains given below trace back to one sample, sequenced in a study of OX40 agonist ivuxolimab in advanced cancers. Assay: immunoSEQ multiplex PCR; the TCRdb copy retains only in-frame clones and omits some. The top ten hold approximately 0.86% of the sample, which has over 60,000 clones, roughly 88% seen once. This specimen was CD4+ or CD8+ T cells sorted from blood, taken in a trial of the OX40 agonist ivuxolimab. The origin of the receptors is an adult with an advanced solid tumor such as melanoma, head and neck, liver or kidney cancer.

J is TRBJ2-1 and V is TRBV29-1, with D perhaps assigned TRBD1 or TRBD2 (5 bases each). The CDR3 extends over 13 amino acids. Germline V gene sequence: CDR1 SQVTM, CDR2 ANQGSEA. Trimming cost V 3 bases and J 6 bases, with 12 bases left between them. CDR3 sequence: CSVDRQRGNEQFF. CDR3 in DNA: TGCAGCGTTGATCGTCAGAGGGGCAATGAGCAGTTCTTC.

This chain links TRBV7-3 with TRBJ2-5; D possibly uses TRBD1 or TRBD2 (5 bases each). The CDR3 contains 14 residues. The germline V and J ends were trimmed by 5 bases and 4 bases, with 14 bases remaining between them. Germline CDR1 reads SGHTA; CDR2 reads FQGTGA. The CDR3 coding sequence is TGTGCCAGCAGCCCTGTAGGGACGGGAGAGACCCAGTACTTC. It is translated as CASSPVGTGETQYF.

The chain joins TRBV5-1 to TRBJ1-6, with TRBD1 matching 7 bases. The length of the CDR3 is 18 residues. The V gene end was trimmed by 2 bases and the J gene end by 0 bases; junction bases not matched to a gene: 8. Germline V gene lookup returns CDR1 SGHRS and CDR2 YFSETQ. CDR3 nucleotide sequence: TGCGCCAGCAGCTTACGAACAGGGGTGGCCTCCTATAATTCACCCCTCCACTTT. Encoded protein: CASSLRTGVASYNSPLHF.

The chain employs TRBV19 and TRBJ2-5; tentatively, D is TRBD1 (5 bases). Per the germline V gene, CDR1 is LNHDA and CDR2 is SQIVND (reference sequence). V lost 8 bases, J lost 1 base, and 17 bases lay in between. The CDR3 contains 15 residues. In nucleotides, the CDR3 is TGTGCCAGTTCGGAAACCCCAGGGCGCCAAGAGACCCAGTACTTC. Translation: CASSETPGRQETQYF.

This clone was recorded once. V usage is TRBV25-1 and J usage is TRBJ2-1, with 10 bases that match TRBD2. The CDR3 is made up of 16 amino acids. Per the germline V gene, CDR1 is MGHDK and CDR2 is SYGVNS. With V trimmed by 5 bases and J by 8 bases, 12 bases remained unmatched. The CDR3, as DNA: TGTGCCAGCAGTCCGGATGAGCGGGAGGGGCGCTATGAGCAGTTCTTC. As protein: CASSPDEREGRYEQFF.

The chain links TRBV18 to TRBJ1-6; tentatively, D is TRBD1 (6 bases). Germline V CDR1 and CDR2: KGHSH, LQKENI. The CDR3 runs to 13 residues. The ends were cut back, 5 bases at V and 7 bases at J, with 9 bases in the middle. Here the CDR3 DNA reads TGTGCCAGCTCATGGGACACCAATTCACCCCTCCACTTT. Translation gives CASSWDTNSPLHF.

This clone came up a few times. The chain links TRBV6-5 to TRBJ2-5, with D tentatively TRBD1 (6 bases). CDR3 length: 15 amino acids. Germline CDR1 and CDR2: MNHEY and SVGAGI. V was trimmed by 7 bases and J by 5 bases, leaving 20 bases between them. Written as DNA, the CDR3 is TGTGCCAGCACCCCCCGGGACACCAACGGGGAGACCCAGTACTTC. Its translation: CASTPRDTNGETQYF.

This clone appeared once. The V call is TRBV5-4, the J call TRBJ1-2; no reliable D call. This CDR3 is built from 15 residues. The V gene's germline CDR1 is SGHNT and CDR2 YYREEE (reference sequence). V lost 0 bases to trimming and J lost 6 bases, with 15 bases between them. The chain's CDR3 is CASSLDGGVNNGYTF. In DNA, the CDR3 is TGTGCCAGCAGCTTGGACGGTGGGGTTAATAATGGCTACACCTTC.

The rearrangement links TRBV6-5 to TRBJ1-6; D gene ambiguous. Deletions cut 6 bases from V and 10 bases from J, with 19 bases between. CDR1 and CDR2 (germline): MNHEY, SVGAGI. The CDR3 spans 15 residues. CDR3 loop: CASRTISPANSPLHF. In DNA, the CDR3 is TGTGCCAGCAGAACTATATCCCCCGCGAACTCACCCCTCCACTTT.

The J gene is TRBJ1-4, the V gene TRBV4-3; no definite D call. V gave up 0 bases and J gave up 0 bases, with 11 bases separating them. The CDR3 has 17 amino acids. CDR1 is LGHNA, CDR2 YSLEER, per germline. CDR3 nucleotide sequence: TGCGCCAGCAGCCAAGAGATTTTAGTCGCAACTAATGAAAAACTGTTTTTT. It translates to CASSQEILVATNEKLFF.

The chain recombines TRBV28 with TRBJ1-3; 7 nucleotides line up with TRBD1. The V gene end was trimmed by 5 bases and the J gene end by 2 bases; junction bases not matched to a gene: 3. The CDR3 has 14 amino acids. CDR1 and CDR2 from the germline V gene are MDHEN and SYDVKM. In DNA, the CDR3 is TGTGCCAGCAGTCAGACAGGGCCTGGAAACACCATATATTTT. Translation gives CASSQTGPGNTIYF.

This clone was picked up a small number of times. The chain recombines TRBV7-3 with TRBJ2-3, with D uncertain. Germline loops: CDR1 SGHTA, CDR2 FQGTGA. Trimming pared 1 base from V and 0 bases from J, leaving 5 bases between. This CDR3 comprises 14 residues. The CDR3 reads CASSLIPSTDTQYF. The CDR3 DNA sequence: TGTGCCAGCAGCTTAATTCCTAGCACAGATACGCAGTATTTT.

The V call is TRBV10-3, the J call TRBJ1-2; D is undetermined. The CDR3 length is 16 residues. Germline-derived CDR1 and CDR2 are ENHRY and SYGVKD. V lost 2 bases and J 4 bases, leaving 17 bases between the germline ends. CDR3 protein: CAISENPWEASYGYTF. CDR3 in DNA: TGTGCCATCAGTGAGAACCCTTGGGAGGCCTCCTATGGCTACACCTTC.

V is TRBV18 and J is TRBJ2-7; a weak D match, TRBD1 (5 bases). Trimming pared 4 bases from V and 4 bases from J, leaving 14 bases between. The CDR3 spans 14 residues. Germline CDR1 and CDR2: KGHSH and LQKENI. The CDR3 nucleotides read TGTGCCAGCTCACAAGGGGATGGGGTATACGAGCAGTACTTC. This sequence encodes CASSQGDGVYEQYF.

This CDR3 is CASSLGGTLYEQYF. The DNA of the CDR3 is TGTGCCAGCAGCCTTGGCGGGACCCTCTACGAGCAGTACTTC. The rearrangement uses TRBV28 and TRBJ2-7; weak D call: TRBD2 (6 bases). CDR3 length: 14 residues. CDR1 is MDHEN and CDR2 is SYDVKM in the germline V gene. V was cut by 6 bases and J by 3 bases, with 15 bases left in between.

The J gene is TRBJ1-5, the V gene TRBV5-1; the match to TRBD1 covers 9 bases. Germline loops: CDR1 SGHRS, CDR2 YFSETQ. This CDR3 contains 16 residues. The V and J ends lost 0 bases and 3 bases, in that order; junction bases with no gene match: 4. CDR3 region: CASSLGGQGLNQPQHF. The CDR3 DNA reads TGCGCCAGCAGCTTGGGAGGACAGGGGCTCAATCAGCCCCAGCATTTT.

This chain connects TRBV28 to TRBJ2-7; 7 bases agree with TRBD1. V lost 4 bases, J lost 7 bases, and 7 bases stayed unmatched. The CDR3 consists of 13 residues. Germline CDR1 is MDHEN and CDR2 is SYDVKM. CDR3 residues: CASSSPTGWEQYF. CDR3 nucleotide sequence: TGTGCCAGCAGTTCGCCGACAGGGTGGGAGCAGTACTTC. Looking up the rest from reference TRBV28 and TRBJ2-7 gives the full variable domain: DVKVTQSSRYLVKRTGEKVFLECVQDMDHENMFWYRQDPGLGLRLIYFSYDVKMKEKGDIPEGYSVSREKKERFSLILESASTNQTSMYLCASSSPTGWEQYFGPGTRLTVT.

This chain links TRBV6-6 with TRBJ1-2, with 9 bases matching TRBD1. Trimming took 10 bases from V and 8 from J; bases not matched to a gene: 11. The germline V gene has CDR1 MNHNY and CDR2 SVGAGI (reference sequence). The CDR3 is made up of 13 amino acids. The CDR3, as DNA: TGTGCCACTCGACTGGGACAGGGCGGCGGCTACACCTTC. Residues: CATRLGQGGGYTF.